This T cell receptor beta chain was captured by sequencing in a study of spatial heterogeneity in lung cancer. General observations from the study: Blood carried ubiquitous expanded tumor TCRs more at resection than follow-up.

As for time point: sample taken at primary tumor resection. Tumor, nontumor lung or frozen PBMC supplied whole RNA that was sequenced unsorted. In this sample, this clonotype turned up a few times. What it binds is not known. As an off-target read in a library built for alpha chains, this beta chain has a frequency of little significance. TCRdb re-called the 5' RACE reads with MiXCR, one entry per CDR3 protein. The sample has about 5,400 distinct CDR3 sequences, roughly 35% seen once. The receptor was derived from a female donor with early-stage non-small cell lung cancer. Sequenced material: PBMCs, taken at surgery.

The CDR3 region is CASSQDWRGAGTDTQYF. CDR3 bases: TGCGCCAGCAGCCAAGATTGGCGGGGGGCCGGGACAGATACGCAGTATTTT. The J gene is TRBJ2-3, the V gene TRBV4-3; 8 positions agree with TRBD2. This CDR3 region has 17 residues. The junction had 8 bases not matched to a gene; V was cut back by 0 bases and J by 3 bases. Germline loops: CDR1 LGHNA, CDR2 YSLEER.